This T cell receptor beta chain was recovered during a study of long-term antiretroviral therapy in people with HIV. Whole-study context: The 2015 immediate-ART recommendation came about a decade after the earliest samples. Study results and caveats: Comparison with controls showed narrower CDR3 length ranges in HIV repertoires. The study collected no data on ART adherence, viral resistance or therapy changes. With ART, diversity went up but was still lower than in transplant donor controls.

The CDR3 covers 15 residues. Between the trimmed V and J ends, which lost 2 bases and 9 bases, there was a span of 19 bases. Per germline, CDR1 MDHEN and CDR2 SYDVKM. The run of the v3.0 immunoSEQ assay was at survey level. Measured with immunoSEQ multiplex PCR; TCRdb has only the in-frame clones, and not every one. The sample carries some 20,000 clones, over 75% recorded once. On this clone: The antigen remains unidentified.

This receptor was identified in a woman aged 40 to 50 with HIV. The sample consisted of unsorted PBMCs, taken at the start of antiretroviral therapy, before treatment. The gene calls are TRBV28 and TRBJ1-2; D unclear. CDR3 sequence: CASSLTGETAPRYTF. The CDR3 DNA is TGTGCCAGCAGTTTAACGGGAGAAACAGCTCCTCGCTACACCTTC.